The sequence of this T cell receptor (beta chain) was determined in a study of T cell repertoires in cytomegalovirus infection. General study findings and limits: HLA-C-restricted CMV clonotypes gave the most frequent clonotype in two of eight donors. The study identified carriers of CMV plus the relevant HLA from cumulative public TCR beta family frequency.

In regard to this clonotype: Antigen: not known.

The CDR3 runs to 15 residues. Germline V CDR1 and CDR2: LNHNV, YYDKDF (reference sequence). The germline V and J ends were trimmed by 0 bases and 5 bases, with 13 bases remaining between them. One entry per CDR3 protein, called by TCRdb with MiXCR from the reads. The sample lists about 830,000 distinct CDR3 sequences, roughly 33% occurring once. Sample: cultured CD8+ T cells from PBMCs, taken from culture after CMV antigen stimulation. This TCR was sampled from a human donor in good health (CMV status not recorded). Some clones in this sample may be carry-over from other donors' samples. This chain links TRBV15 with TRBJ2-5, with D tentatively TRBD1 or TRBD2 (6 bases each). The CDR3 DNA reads TGTGCCACCAGCAGAGAATGGGGGGCTGGGGAGACCCAGTACTTC. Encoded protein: CATSREWGAGETQYF.